Presented here are 22 T cell receptor beta chains from one specimen sequenced in a study of blood T cell repertoires in COVID-19. TCRdb keeps only in-frame clones here, not all; method: immunoSEQ multiplex PCR. The sample gives roughly 320,000 clones, roughly 86% of which show up once; around 1.4% is in the top ten. The sequenced sample was peripheral blood. The receptor set was obtained from an older man with acute or convalescent COVID-19.

In DNA form, the CDR3 reads TGTGCCAGCAGCTTAGGGCTAGACAGGGGGCGAGAAATGAAAGAGACCCAGTACTTC. This encodes CASSLGLDRGREMKETQYF. This chain joins TRBV7-2 and TRBJ2-5; 10 bases are a match to TRBD1. Germline V CDR1 and CDR2: SGHTA, FQGNSA. The CDR3 length is 19 residues. V shed 1 base and J 3 bases; nucleotides not matched to a gene: 14.

This chain links TRBV28 with TRBJ1-2; TRBD1 agrees at 9 bases. There are 14 residues in the CDR3. With 7 bases clipped from V and 3 bases from J, the junction kept 6 bases outside the gene matches. The V gene's germline CDR1 is MDHEN and CDR2 SYDVKM. CDR3 sequence (DNA): TGTGCCAGCAATACAGGGGGCCGGGACTATGGCTACACCTTC. Amino acid sequence: CASNTGGRDYGYTF.

The rearrangement uses TRBV6-2 or TRBV6-3 and TRBJ2-7; TRBD1 might be the D (6 bases). In germline, CDR1 is MNHEY, CDR2 SVGEGT. V lost 0 bases and J 4 bases, leaving 16 bases between the germline ends. The CDR3 totals 16 residues. CDR3 bases: TGTGCCAGCAGTTACTCGCGGCAGGGGTTGTCTTACGAGCAGTACTTC. It is translated as CASSYSRQGLSYEQYF.

This clone occurred once. This chain uses TRBV7-2 with TRBJ2-3, with 8 bases identical to TRBD2. Per germline, CDR1 SGHTA and CDR2 FQGNSA. The ends lost 3 bases at V and 5 bases at J; junction bases unmatched: 4. The CDR3 spans 14 residues. CDR3 loop: CASSFREGGDTQYF. The CDR3 region has the DNA TGTGCCAGCAGCTTTCGGGAGGGTGGAGATACGCAGTATTTT. Together with reference TRBV7-2 and TRBJ2-3, the CDR3 gives the full variable domain: GAGVSQSPSNKVTEKGKDVELRCDPISGHTALYWYRQSLGQGLEFLIYFQGNSAPDKSGLPSDRFSAERTGGSVSTLTIQRTQQEDSAVYLCASSFREGGDTQYFGPGTRLTVL.

This chain connects TRBV9 to TRBJ2-3, with TRBD2 identical over 13 bases. The germline V gene has CDR1 SGDLS and CDR2 YYNGEE. V lost 0 bases, J lost 1 base, and 5 bases stayed unmatched. The CDR3 sequence is 18 residues long. CDR3 bases: TGTGCCAGCAGCGTAGGACTAGCGGGAGGCTCCCGCACAGATACGCAGTATTTT. Translating it yields CASSVGLAGGSRTDTQYF.

The V call is TRBV5-1, the J call TRBJ2-7; TRBD2 matches 11 bases. This CDR3 contains 15 residues. Germline V CDR1 and CDR2: SGHRS, YFSETQ. With 0 bases clipped from V and 7 bases from J, the junction kept 6 bases outside the gene matches. The CDR3 sequence is CASSLEGLAAWEQYF. In DNA form, the CDR3 reads TGCGCCAGCAGCTTGGAGGGACTAGCGGCCTGGGAGCAGTACTTC.

The chain joins TRBV19 to TRBJ2-2; TRBD2 might be the D (6 bases). V dropped 4 bases and J dropped 6 bases, with 9 bases sitting between them. In germline, CDR1 is LNHDA, CDR2 SQIVND (reference sequence). The CDR3 runs to 13 residues. DNA for the CDR3: TGTGCCAGTAGTACGGGACTCCCCGGGGAGCTGTTTTTT. As protein: CASSTGLPGELFF. Complete variable domain (other parts from reference TRBV19 and TRBJ2-2): DGGITQSPKYLFRKEGQNVTLSCEQNLNHDAMYWYRQDPGQGLRLIYYSQIVNDFQKGDIAEGYSVSREKKESFPLTVTSAQKNPTAFYLCASSTGLPGELFFGEGSRLTVL.

The J gene is TRBJ2-4, the V gene TRBV29-1, with D possibly matching TRBD2 (5 bases). The V and J ends lost 6 bases and 1 base respectively, with 13 bases between them. CDR1 is SQVTM, CDR2 ANQGSEA, per germline. CDR3 length equals 14 residues. Written as DNA, the CDR3 is TGCAGCGTCACGAGCCCGGGGGCCAAAAACATTCAGTACTTC. The encoded protein is CSVTSPGAKNIQYF. The full variable domain, its missing parts supplied by reference TRBV29-1 and TRBJ2-4, is SAVISQKPSRDICQRGTSLTIQCQVDSQVTMMFWYRQQPGQSLTLIATANQGSEATYESGFVIDKFPISRPNLTFSTLTVSNMSPEDSSIYLCSVTSPGAKNIQYFGAGTRLSVL.

The chain uses TRBV19 and TRBJ2-1, with D hard to call. CDR1 is LNHDA and CDR2 is SQIVND in the germline V gene (reference sequence). Between the trimmed V and J ends, which lost 2 bases and 1 base, there was a span of 3 bases. This CDR3 comprises 13 residues. CDR3 coding DNA: TGTGCCAGTAGTATATCGTCCTACAATGAGCAGTTCTTC. This sequence encodes CASSISSYNEQFF.

This chain joins TRBV7-2 and TRBJ2-1, with 9 bases lining up with TRBD2. This CDR3 has 15 residues. The germline CDR1 and CDR2 sequences are SGHTA and FQGNSA. The trim removed 5 bases at V and 5 bases at J, leaving 7 bases unmatched. CDR3 sequence reads: CASSLSGSVNNEQFF. In nucleotides, the CDR3 is TGTGCCAGCAGCCTTAGCGGGAGTGTCAACAATGAGCAGTTCTTC.

The V gene is TRBV9, the J gene TRBJ2-5; no firm D call. Germline V gene lookup returns CDR1 SGDLS and CDR2 YYNGEE. The CDR3 contains 13 residues. With 0 bases removed from V and 4 bases from J, the gap between germline ends came to 7 bases. Here the CDR3 reads CASSVGQLETQYF. CDR3 sequence (DNA): TGTGCCAGCAGCGTAGGGCAGTTAGAGACCCAGTACTTC.

The V call is TRBV7-8, the J call TRBJ2-2, with 10 nucleotides matching TRBD2. Trimming removed 2 bases from V and 4 bases from J; junction bases left unmatched: 22. The V gene's germline CDR1 is SGHVS and CDR2 FQNEAQ. This CDR3 is 22 amino acids long. CDR3 bases: TGTGCCAGCAGCTTATTGGCCGCGTTGAGGCTAGCGGGGGCGCGAAGCACCGGGGAGCTGTTTTTT. It translates to CASSLLAALRLAGARSTGELFF.

This rearrangement joins TRBV27 to TRBJ1-1; 10 bases align to TRBD1. Germline V gene sequence: CDR1 MNHEY, CDR2 SMNVEV (reference sequence). Trimming removed 4 bases from V and 5 bases from J; junction bases left unmatched: 1. This CDR3 has 13 residues. CDR3 region: CASSSGQGTEAFF. The CDR3 DNA reads TGTGCCAGCAGTTCGGGACAGGGGACTGAAGCTTTCTTT.

This clone was seen a single time. This chain links TRBV6-6 with TRBJ2-1; D is unclear. From germline, CDR1 is MNHNY and CDR2 SVGAGI (reference sequence). V lost 8 bases, J lost 1 base, and 6 bases lay in between. The length of the CDR3 is 12 residues. The CDR3 DNA reads as TGTGCCAGCGGCAAATCCTACAATGAGCAGTTCTTC. This sequence encodes CASGKSYNEQFF.

This chain connects TRBV5-5 to TRBJ1-5, with no clear D. Trimming removed 2 bases from V and 0 bases from J, with 9 bases in between. The CDR3 covers 15 residues. The V gene's germline CDR1 is SGHKS and CDR2 YYEKEE (reference sequence). The CDR3 loop reads CASSLLPSSNQPQHF. The CDR3 DNA sequence: TGTGCCAGCAGCTTATTACCTAGTAGCAATCAGCCCCAGCATTTT.

The gene calls are TRBV6-5 and TRBJ1-2, with D perhaps matching TRBD1 (5 bases). Germline CDR1 reads MNHEY; CDR2 reads SVGAGI. The CDR3 runs 15 residues. V lost 6 bases and J 1 base, leaving 15 bases between the germline ends. The CDR3, as DNA: TGTGCCAGCAGGTCAGACAGCACGCGTAACTATGGCTACACCTTC. Its protein product is CASRSDSTRNYGYTF.

The chain uses TRBV15 and TRBJ2-3, with 7 nucleotides matching TRBD2. The CDR3 runs to 16 residues. V lost 1 base, J lost 0 bases, and 4 bases stayed unmatched. Germline-derived CDR1 and CDR2 are LNHNV and YYDKDF (reference sequence). This chain's CDR3 is CATSRGGGLSTDTQYF. The CDR3 DNA reads as TGTGCCACCAGCAGAGGGGGGGGACTTAGCACAGATACGCAGTATTTT.

The genes are TRBV11-2 and TRBJ2-1; 11 bases line up with TRBD2. CDR1 and CDR2 from the germline V gene are SGHAT and FQNNGV. The CDR3 runs 18 residues. V was pared by 5 bases and J by 4 bases, with 13 bases of the junction left unmatched. CDR3 bases: TGTGCCAGCAGCGCCCGAGGATTAGCGGGGGGGATGTACAATGAGCAGTTCTTC. Translated, it gives CASSARGLAGGMYNEQFF. The full variable domain, completed using reference TRBV11-2 and TRBJ2-1, is EAGVAQSPRYKIIEKRQSVAFWCNPISGHATLYWYQQILGQGPKLLIQFQNNGVVDDSQLPKDRFSAERLKGVDSTLKIQPAKLEDSAVYLCASSARGLAGGMYNEQFFGPGTRLTVL.

The rearrangement uses TRBV18 and TRBJ1-4; 7 bases are a match to TRBD1. V was clipped by 4 bases and J by 3 bases; unmatched bases: 5. This CDR3 region has 15 residues. CDR1 is KGHSH, CDR2 LQKENI, per germline. The CDR3 sequence: CASSHTGASNEKLFF. DNA of the CDR3: TGTGCCAGCTCACATACAGGGGCCTCTAATGAAAAACTGTTTTTT.

This chain connects TRBV28 to TRBJ1-4; D gene ambiguous. In germline, CDR1 is MDHEN, CDR2 SYDVKM. V shed 4 bases and J shed 0 bases, with 12 bases lying between them. The CDR3 spans 16 residues. CDR3 residues: CASSSPVVATNEKLFF. CDR3 nucleotide sequence: TGTGCCAGCAGTTCCCCAGTCGTTGCAACTAATGAAAAACTGTTTTTT.

V is TRBV10-2 and J is TRBJ2-7; TRBD1 agrees at 11 bases. Germline assignment: CDR1 WSHSY and CDR2 SAAADI. With 4 bases clipped from V and 1 base from J, the junction kept 3 bases outside the gene matches. The CDR3 has 15 amino acids. The CDR3 sequence: CASSGGQGVSYEQYF. CDR3 DNA sequence: TGCGCCAGCAGTGGGGGACAGGGGGTTTCCTACGAGCAGTACTTC.

The genes are TRBV7-9 and TRBJ2-7; the match to TRBD1 covers 8 bases. The CDR3 has 13 amino acids. Per germline, CDR1 SEHNR and CDR2 FQNEAQ (reference sequence). The V segment lost 4 bases and the J segment 7 bases; nucleotides outside the gene matches: 6. CDR3 residues: CASSSWTGREQYF. CDR3 DNA sequence: TGTGCCAGCAGCTCTTGGACAGGGAGGGAGCAGTACTTC.